This entry features one TCR beta chain sequence. This sample stems from a study of blood T cell repertoires in COVID-19. Overall study: COVID-19 samples from acute and convalescent phases originated in the United States, Italy and Spain.

Trimming took off 7 bases at V and 2 bases at J, with 19 bases between the two ends. This CDR3 has 16 amino acids. Germline CDR1 SNHLY, CDR2 FYNNEI. Assay: immunoSEQ multiplex PCR; the TCRdb copy retains only in-frame clones and omits some. The sample yields 250,000 to 300,000 clones, about 85% seen once. The chain joins TRBV2 to TRBJ2-3, with D unclear. This receptor was identified in a man aged 18 to 35 with active or convalescent COVID-19. Sample: peripheral blood. CDR3 protein: CASKDFSHSYTDTQYF. The CDR3 bases are TGTGCCAGCAAAGACTTTAGCCACTCCTACACAGATACGCAGTATTTT.